The following is a TCR beta chain sequence with its context. Its antigen is as yet unknown. V lost 0 bases and J lost 7; bases outside the gene matches: 12. The CDR3 runs 17 residues. Germline assignment: CDR1 LNHNV and CDR2 YYDKDF (reference sequence). This record comes from a study of cytomegalovirus exposure and HLA in healthy donors. Overall study results and limits: The authors later linked a missense DCLRE1C variant to TCR beta V- and J-gene trimming. The CMV antigen specificity of a few CMV-associated chains was confirmed through in vitro analysis.

Use of 60 Vbeta and 13 Jbeta primers characterized the PCR. In the original processing: Later work found roughly 80 million unique TCR beta chains, with around 10 million shared. This table comes from immunoSEQ multiplex PCR, and its TCRdb copy is limited to in-frame clones, with some not included. V and J calls and clone size come straight from that table; D and trimming were deduced from the DNA. The table has under 250,000 clones, approximately 78% seen once. Healthy donors of bone marrow made up the group. Sequencing was performed on PBMCs. This TCR was recovered from a boy younger than 18 in good health and CMV-seronegative. The J gene is TRBJ2-3, the V gene TRBV15, with 8 bases matching TRBD2. The CDR3 is CATSRDIRASGSYTQYF. CDR3 nucleotides: TGTGCCACCAGCAGAGATATTAGGGCGAGCGGGAGCTATACGCAGTATTTT.